Only a few counts were recorded for the clone carrying this T cell receptor beta chain. Here immunoSEQ multiplex PCR was the method, and the copy in TCRdb shows in-frame clones only, minus some. The sample shows 35,000 to 45,000 clones, nearly 90% of them seen only once. The sample belongs to a study of T cell changes during pregnancy in multiple sclerosis. The germline CDR1 and CDR2 sequences are MDHEN and SYDVKM. With 6 bases removed from V and 7 bases from J, the gap between germline ends came to 13 bases. This CDR3 is built from 12 residues. The V call is TRBV28, the J call TRBJ2-7; D is undetermined. This clonotype was sampled from a female donor with multiple sclerosis, enrolled in a pregnancy study. Sequencing used CD4+ T cells from peripheral blood mononuclear cells, obtained after pregnancy. CDR3 residues: CASSTPSEEQYF. In DNA, the CDR3 is TGTGCCAGCAGCACGCCCTCAGAAGAGCAGTACTTC.